The clone carrying this T cell receptor (beta chain) showed up just a few times. The antigen remains unidentified. MiXCR, run by TCRdb on the RT-PCR reads, gives a single entry per CDR3 protein. This table has about 580,000 distinct CDR3 sequences, around 13% appearing once. V was shortened by 4 bases and J by 7 bases, with 10 bases between the two germline ends. Germline V gene sequence: CDR1 SGHTA, CDR2 FQGNSA. The CDR3 contains 13 residues. This sample is drawn from a study of response to subunit inactivated influenza vaccine. Study results and caveats: The authors proposed limited new T cell recruitment per seasonal influenza vaccination.

The V call is TRBV7-2, the J call TRBJ2-2; D is ambiguous. The TCR originated in a man aged 45-60 years who received an inactivated influenza vaccine. Sample: PBMCs from blood, taken approximately 13 days after vaccination. CDR3 protein: CASSSRRFGELFF. In DNA, the CDR3 is TGTGCCAGCAGCTCCCGTCGTTTCGGGGAGCTGTTTTTT.